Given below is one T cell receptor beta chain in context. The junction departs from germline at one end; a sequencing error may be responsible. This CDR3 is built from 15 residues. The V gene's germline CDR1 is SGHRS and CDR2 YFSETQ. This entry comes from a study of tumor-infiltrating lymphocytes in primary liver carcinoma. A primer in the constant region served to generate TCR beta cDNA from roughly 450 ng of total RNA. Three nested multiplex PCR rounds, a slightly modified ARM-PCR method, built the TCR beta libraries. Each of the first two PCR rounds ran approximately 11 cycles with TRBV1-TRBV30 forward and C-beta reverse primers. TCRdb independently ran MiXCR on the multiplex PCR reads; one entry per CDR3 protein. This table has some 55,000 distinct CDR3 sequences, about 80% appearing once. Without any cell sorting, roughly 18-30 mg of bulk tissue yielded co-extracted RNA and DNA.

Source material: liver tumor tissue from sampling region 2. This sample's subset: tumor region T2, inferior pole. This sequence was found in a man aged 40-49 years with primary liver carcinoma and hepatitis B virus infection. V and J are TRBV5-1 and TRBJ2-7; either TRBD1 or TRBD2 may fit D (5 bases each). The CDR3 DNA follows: TGCACCAGCAGGCAGGTACCCGCCCGGGGCGACGAGCAGTACTTC. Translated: CTSRQVPARGDEQYF.